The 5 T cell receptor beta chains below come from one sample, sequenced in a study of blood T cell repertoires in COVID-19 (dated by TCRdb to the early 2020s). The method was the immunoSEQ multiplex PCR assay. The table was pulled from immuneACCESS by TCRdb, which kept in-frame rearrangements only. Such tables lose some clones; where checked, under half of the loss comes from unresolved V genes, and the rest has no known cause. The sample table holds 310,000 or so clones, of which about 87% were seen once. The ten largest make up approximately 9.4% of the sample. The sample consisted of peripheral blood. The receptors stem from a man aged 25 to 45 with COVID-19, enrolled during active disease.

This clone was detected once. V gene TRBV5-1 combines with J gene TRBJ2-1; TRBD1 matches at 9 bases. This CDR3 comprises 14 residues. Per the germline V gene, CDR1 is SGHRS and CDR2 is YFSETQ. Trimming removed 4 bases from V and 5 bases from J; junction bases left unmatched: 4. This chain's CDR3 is CASSTWTGDNEQFF. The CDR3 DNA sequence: TGCGCCAGCAGCACCTGGACAGGGGACAATGAGCAGTTCTTC. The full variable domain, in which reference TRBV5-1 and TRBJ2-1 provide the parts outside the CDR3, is KAGVTQTPRYLIKTRGQQVTLSCSPISGHRSVSWYQQTPGQGLQFLFEYFSETQRNKGNFPGRFSGRQFSNSRSEMNVSTLELGDSALYLCASSTWTGDNEQFFGPGTRLTVL.

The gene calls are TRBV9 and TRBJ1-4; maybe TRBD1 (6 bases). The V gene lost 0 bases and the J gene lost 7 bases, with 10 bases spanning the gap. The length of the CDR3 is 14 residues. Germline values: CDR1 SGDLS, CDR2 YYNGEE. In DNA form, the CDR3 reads TGTGCCAGCAGCGTAGTCGGGGGGGCTGAAAAACTGTTTTTT. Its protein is CASSVVGGAEKLFF.

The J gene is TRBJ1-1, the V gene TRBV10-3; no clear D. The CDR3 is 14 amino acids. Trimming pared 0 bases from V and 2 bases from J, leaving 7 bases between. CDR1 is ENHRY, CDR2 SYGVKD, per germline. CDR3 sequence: CAISESRTNTEAFF. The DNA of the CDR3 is TGTGCCATCAGTGAGTCGAGGACTAACACTGAAGCTTTCTTT.

CDR3 residues: CASSQDRLAGQFYGYTF. In nucleotides, the CDR3 is TGTGCCAGCAGCCAAGATCGTCTCGCGGGACAGTTTTACGGCTACACCTTC. The chain carries TRBV4-2 and TRBJ1-2; the match to TRBD1 covers 7 bases. The ends lost 0 bases at V and 8 bases at J; junction bases unmatched: 15. CDR3 length: 17 amino acids. Germline V gene lookup returns CDR1 LGHNA and CDR2 YNFKEQ.

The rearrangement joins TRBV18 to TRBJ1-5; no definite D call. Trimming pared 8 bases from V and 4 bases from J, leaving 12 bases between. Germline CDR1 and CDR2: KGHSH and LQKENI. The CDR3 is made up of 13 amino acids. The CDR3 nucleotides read TGTGCCAGCGGTAGGGAGGGTAATCAGCCCCAGCATTTT. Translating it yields CASGREGNQPQHF.